The present entry profiles one TCR beta chain with its context. Assay used: immunoSEQ multiplex PCR; TCRdb lists only in-frame clones, some missing. Of around 550,000 clones in the sample, around 96% were seen once. Germline V gene lookup returns CDR1 LNHNV and CDR2 YYDKDF (reference sequence). Trimming left V 5 bases short and J 1 base short, with 14 bases between. The CDR3 consists of 16 residues. The data were obtained in a study of shared clonotypes between healthy human individuals. The receptor was isolated from a woman aged 25 to 39 in good health. Material for sequencing was naive CD4+ T cells sorted from blood. Subset here: CD45RA+ positively selected. The J gene is TRBJ2-2, the V gene TRBV15; TRBD2 is a possible D gene (7 bases). The CDR3 sequence is CATSGGGGRNTGELFF. CDR3 nucleotide sequence: TGTGCCACCAGCGGGGGGGGCGGGAGGAACACCGGGGAGCTGTTTTTT.